These 26 T cell receptor beta chains were all obtained from the same sample, sequenced in a study of PD-L1 blockade in urothelial cancer. Clones were read by immunoSEQ multiplex PCR, and TCRdb kept only the in-frame ones, dropping some. The sample yields about 37,000 clones, approximately 87% seen once. Time point reported: pretreatment peripheral blood. Source: PBMCs, taken around atezolizumab (anti-PD-L1) treatment. The receptors were gathered from a man in his fifties or sixties with urothelial cancer.

This sequence joins TRBV30 and TRBJ2-7; D possibly corresponds to TRBD1 (6 bases). Trimming stripped 5 bases from V and 3 bases from J, with 8 bases between. CDR1 is GTSNPN, CDR2 SVGIG, per germline (reference sequence). The CDR3 is 11 amino acids. The CDR3 here is CAWLDSYEQYF. CDR3 nucleotides: TGTGCCTGGCTGGACAGCTACGAGCAGTACTTC. Supplemented by reference TRBV30 and TRBJ2-7, the full variable domain reads SQTIHQWPATLVQPVGSPLSLECTVEGTSNPNLYWYRQAAGRGLQLLFYSVGIGQISSEVPQNLSASRPQDRQFILSSKKLLLSDSGFYLCAWLDSYEQYFGPGTRLTVT.

This chain uses TRBV4-2 with TRBJ2-7, with 7 bases lining up with TRBD2. V dropped 4 bases and J dropped 5; count of bases not matched to a gene: 5. The length of the CDR3 is 13 residues. Per germline, CDR1 LGHNA and CDR2 YNFKEQ. CDR3 sequence: CASSLGLVDEQYF. CDR3 coding DNA: TGTGCCAGCAGCCTTGGACTAGTTGACGAGCAGTACTTC.

The V gene is TRBV6-5, the J gene TRBJ2-3, with 16 nucleotides matching TRBD2. V lost 5 bases and J lost 8; bases outside the gene matches: 4. Germline CDR1 and CDR2: MNHEY and SVGAGI. This CDR3 contains 15 residues. The CDR3 region is CASSAGLAGGFTQYF. CDR3 coding DNA: TGTGCCAGCAGTGCGGGACTAGCGGGAGGGTTTACGCAGTATTTT.

The chain is built from TRBV5-1 and TRBJ2-3, with TRBD1 as a possible D gene (6 bases). Per germline, CDR1 SGHRS and CDR2 YFSETQ. V lost 3 bases and J 3 bases, leaving 17 bases between the germline ends. The CDR3 consists of 16 residues. The DNA for the CDR3 is TGCGCCAGCAGCTCTCCTCAGGGGCTGATGACAGATACGCAGTATTTT. The encoded protein is CASSSPQGLMTDTQYF.

The gene calls are TRBV13 and TRBJ2-7, with 7 positions matching TRBD2. Germline lookup yields CDR1 PRHDT and CDR2 FYEKMQ (reference sequence). V trimming: 1 base; J trimming: 2 bases; junction bases outside the gene matches: 5. This CDR3 is 15 amino acids long. CDR3 coding DNA: TGTGCCAGCAGCTTAGTCGCGGGAGACCCCTACGAGCAGTACTTC. As protein: CASSLVAGDPYEQYF.

V and J are TRBV29-1 and TRBJ2-5, with D maybe TRBD2 (6 bases). V lost 4 bases to trimming and J lost 5 bases, with 11 bases between them. Looked up from germline, CDR1 is SQVTM and CDR2 is ANQGSEA. CDR3 length: 12 residues. CDR3 amino acids: CSVVAVGETQYF. The DNA for the CDR3 is TGCAGCGTTGTAGCGGTGGGGGAGACCCAGTACTTC.

This clone was seen more than once but under ten times. The chain carries TRBV29-1 and TRBJ2-1; 7 nucleotides agree with TRBD2. The V gene end was trimmed by 3 bases and the J gene end by 6 bases; junction bases not matched to a gene: 11. The CDR3 has 15 residues. The V gene's germline CDR1 is SQVTM and CDR2 ANQGSEA. As DNA, the CDR3 is TGCAGCGTTGATCATGGGGGAGGGATTATCAATGAGCAGTTCTTC. It specifies CSVDHGGGIINEQFF.

The V and J genes are TRBV7-9 and TRBJ2-2; 11 bases are shared with TRBD2. CDR3 length: 16 residues. Germline CDR1 and CDR2: SEHNR and FQNEAQ (reference sequence). The junction had 7 bases not matched to a gene; V was cut back by 6 bases and J by 4 bases. The CDR3 sequence is CASSVTSGRGTGELFF. The CDR3 DNA sequence: TGTGCCAGCAGTGTTACTAGCGGGAGAGGCACCGGGGAGCTGTTTTTT. Looking up the rest from reference TRBV7-9 and TRBJ2-2 gives the full variable domain: DTGVSQNPRHKITKRGQNVTFRCDPISEHNRLYWYRQTLGQGPEFLTYFQNEAQLEKSRLLSDRFSAERPKGSFSTLEIQRTEQGDSAMYLCASSVTSGRGTGELFFGEGSRLTVL.

This chain links TRBV9 with TRBJ1-1; a possible D gene is TRBD1 (5 bases). Per the germline V gene, CDR1 is SGDLS and CDR2 is YYNGEE. The length of the CDR3 is 12 residues. With 3 bases removed from V and 7 bases from J, the gap between germline ends came to 10 bases. The CDR3 DNA follows: TGTGCCAGCAGCGGTAGACAGAATGAAGCTTTCTTT. Its translation: CASSGRQNEAFF.

The rearrangement joins TRBV5-4 to TRBJ2-3, with TRBD1 identical over 8 bases. This CDR3 has 16 residues. V gave up 0 bases and J gave up 1 base; unmatched junction bases: 4. CDR1 and CDR2 (germline): SGHNT, YYREEE (reference sequence). The CDR3 spells CASSLEQQGGTDTQYF. Written as DNA, the CDR3 is TGTGCCAGCAGCTTGGAACAACAGGGGGGCACAGATACGCAGTATTTT.

The chain is built from TRBV5-1 and TRBJ2-2; the D gene is possibly TRBD1 (5 bases). V was shortened by 2 bases and J by 1 base, with 9 bases between the two germline ends. The CDR3 extends over 15 amino acids. Per germline, CDR1 SGHRS and CDR2 YFSETQ. The CDR3 is CASSLYGQNTGELFF. DNA for the CDR3: TGCGCCAGCAGCTTATACGGACAGAACACCGGGGAGCTGTTTTTT.

V gene TRBV20-1 combines with J gene TRBJ2-1, with no clear D. V lost 3 bases, J lost 5 bases, and 2 bases lay in between. CDR3 size: 10 residues. Germline CDR1 reads DFQATT; CDR2 reads SNEGSKA (reference sequence). The CDR3 DNA sequence: TGCAGTGCTAGCGACAATGAGCAGTTCTTC. Translated: CSASDNEQFF.

The chain has TRBV7-3 and TRBJ2-1; the D gene is possibly TRBD1 (5 bases). The CDR3 length is 18 residues. Germline CDR1 is SGHTA and CDR2 is FQGTGA. The ends were cut back, 5 bases at V and 2 bases at J, with 22 bases in the middle. DNA of the CDR3: TGTGCCAGCAGCATCTTCACTCCCAGCAGGGCTGCCTACAATGAGCAGTTCTTC. Translating it yields CASSIFTPSRAAYNEQFF.

V is TRBV4-2 and J is TRBJ2-3; 11 bases agree with TRBD2. Germline assignment: CDR1 LGHNA and CDR2 YNFKEQ. The V and J ends lost 1 base and 3 bases, in that order; junction bases with no gene match: 15. This CDR3 is built from 20 residues. The CDR3 is CASSQANRPPGLAVTDTQYF. CDR3 nucleotide sequence: TGTGCCAGCAGCCAAGCCAACAGGCCTCCGGGACTAGCGGTAACAGATACGCAGTATTTT.

The chain combines TRBV7-2 with TRBJ2-3, with 9 bases aligning to TRBD2. V shed 5 bases and J 0 bases; nucleotides not matched to a gene: 3. The CDR3 runs to 15 residues. In germline, CDR1 is SGHTA, CDR2 FQGNSA. Here the CDR3 DNA reads TGTGCCAGCAGCCGTAGCGGGAGAAGCACAGATACGCAGTATTTT. It specifies CASSRSGRSTDTQYF.

CDR3 in DNA: TGTGCCAGAAGCTCCAGGGGGCTCAATCAGCCCCAGCATTTT. This sequence encodes CARSSRGLNQPQHF. The rearrangement uses TRBV5-3 and TRBJ1-5; 8 bases are a match to TRBD1. TRBV5-3 is identified as an open reading frame with a role that is uncertain. This CDR3 has 14 residues. The junction had 2 bases not matched to a gene; V was cut back by 3 bases and J by 3 bases.

The rearrangement joins TRBV5-4 to TRBJ1-1; D gene unclear. V was trimmed by 1 base and J by 0 bases, leaving 7 bases between them. Germline loops: CDR1 SGHNT, CDR2 YYREEE (reference sequence). This CDR3 contains 14 residues. The CDR3 DNA sequence: TGTGCCAGCAGCTTGTGGCCTCTGAACACTGAAGCTTTCTTT. Translation: CASSLWPLNTEAFF.

V gene TRBV10-3 combines with J gene TRBJ2-2; D gene unclear. This CDR3 spans 14 amino acids. Germline V gene sequence: CDR1 ENHRY, CDR2 SYGVKD. V was cut by 0 bases and J by 6 bases, with 8 bases left in between. This CDR3 is CAISESFSSGELFF. CDR3 DNA sequence: TGTGCCATCAGTGAGTCGTTTAGTTCCGGGGAGCTGTTTTTT.

The chain recombines TRBV7-2 with TRBJ1-2; D is unresolved. V was shortened by 2 bases and J by 5 bases, with 12 bases between the two germline ends. This CDR3 is 14 amino acids long. The germline CDR1 and CDR2 sequences are SGHTA and FQGNSA. The CDR3 bases are TGTGCCAGCAGCTTAATGTCTAACGGTTATGGCTACACCTTC. It encodes CASSLMSNGYGYTF.

The V and J genes are TRBV29-1 and TRBJ2-3, with a tentative D call TRBD2 (6 bases). Germline V lookup: CDR1 SQVTM, CDR2 ANQGSEA. CDR3 size: 17 residues. Trimming pared 3 bases from V and 2 bases from J, leaving 21 bases between. The CDR3 sequence is CSVEVPPGRTITDTQYF. The CDR3 DNA reads TGCAGCGTTGAGGTCCCCCCGGGACGGACTATCACAGATACGCAGTATTTT.

The chain couples TRBV19 to TRBJ2-7; TRBD1 aligns across 9 bases. From germline, CDR1 is LNHDA and CDR2 SQIVND (reference sequence). This CDR3 has 13 amino acids. Germline trimming cut 3 bases from V and 6 bases from J; bases unmatched to any gene: 3. CDR3 amino acids: CASSMGQGFEQYF. CDR3 in DNA: TGTGCCAGTAGTATGGGACAGGGTTTCGAGCAGTACTTC.

Worth noting for this clone: Additional DNA sequences in this sample encode the identical CDR3. The chain is built from TRBV6-4 and TRBJ2-3; 10 bases are a match to TRBD2. V dropped 5 bases and J dropped 1; count of bases not matched to a gene: 0. The CDR3 contains 14 residues. Germline CDR1 is MRHNA and CDR2 is SNTAGT. CDR3 DNA sequence: TGTGCCAGCAGTCTAGCGGGAGGCACAGATACGCAGTATTTT. This gives the protein CASSLAGGTDTQYF.

The rearrangement uses TRBV18 and TRBJ1-1; a possible D gene is TRBD1 (6 bases). Germline CDR1 and CDR2: KGHSH and LQKENI. This CDR3 is 14 amino acids long. V was shortened by 1 base and J by 4 bases, with 10 bases between the two germline ends. The CDR3 loop is CASSPRTGTTEAFF. The CDR3 nucleotides are TGTGCCAGCTCACCACGTACAGGGACCACTGAAGCTTTCTTT. Full variable domain (outside the CDR3, taken from reference TRBV18 and TRBJ1-1): NAGVMQNPRHLVRRRGQEARLRCSPMKGHSHVYWYRQLPEEGLKFMVYLQKENIIDESGMPKERFSAEFPKEGPSILRIQQVVRGDSAAYFCASSPRTGTTEAFFGQGTRLTVV.

This rearrangement joins TRBV19 to TRBJ2-7, with D possibly matching TRBD1 (6 bases). Germline assignment: CDR1 LNHDA and CDR2 SQIVND (reference sequence). Trimming left V 4 bases short and J 0 bases short, with 10 bases between. This CDR3 is 14 amino acids long. CDR3 sequence (DNA): TGTGCCAGTAGTACCCGGACAGTCTCCTACGAGCAGTACTTC. Protein product: CASSTRTVSYEQYF.

This clone was counted only a few times. The chain employs TRBV7-2 and TRBJ1-6; D might be TRBD1 (5 bases). Between the trimmed V and J ends, which lost 5 bases and 7 bases, there was a span of 12 bases. Germline-derived CDR1 and CDR2 are SGHTA and FQGNSA. This CDR3 has 14 residues. The CDR3 here is CASSTRQSNSPLHF. The CDR3 DNA sequence: TGTGCCAGCAGCACTCGACAGTCGAATTCACCCCTCCACTTT. Together with reference TRBV7-2 and TRBJ1-6, the CDR3 gives the full variable domain: GAGVSQSPSNKVTEKGKDVELRCDPISGHTALYWYRQSLGQGLEFLIYFQGNSAPDKSGLPSDRFSAERTGGSVSTLTIQRTQQEDSAVYLCASSTRQSNSPLHFGNGTRLTVT.

This chain uses TRBV9 with TRBJ1-1; the D gene is possibly TRBD1 (6 bases). This CDR3 has 17 residues. The V end lost 0 bases, the J end lost 3 bases, and 18 bases lay between the germline ends. CDR1 and CDR2 from the germline V gene are SGDLS and YYNGEE. The CDR3 sequence: CASSVVPLYRADTEAFF. CDR3 nucleotides: TGTGCCAGCAGCGTAGTCCCCCTGTACAGGGCGGACACTGAAGCTTTCTTT.